A selection of T cell receptor beta chains follows, all from one sample in a study of cytomegalovirus exposure and HLA in healthy donors. TCRdb's table, derived via immunoSEQ multiplex PCR, lists solely in-frame clones and lacks some. This table has roughly 150,000 clones, about 72% appearing once. Sequencing was performed on PBMCs. These receptors all come from a man in his forties in good health and CMV-seronegative. Both conserved end residues are part of each CDR3. The order of the fields is V gene, D gene, J gene, clone size, CDR3 protein, CDR3 DNA. The D gene is left open where the match is weak. Size is stated for part of the rows, as once, few or many counts, or as a class when the clone is expanded.

>TRBV19|NA|TRBJ2-6|NA
CASSLSGANVLTF
TGTGCCAGTAGTCTATCCGGGGCCAACGTCCTGACTTTC
>TRBV10-3|TRBD2|TRBJ2-1|NA
CAISEIGLAREQFF
TGTGCCATCAGTGAGATAGGACTAGCACGGGAGCAGTTCTTC
>TRBV11-2|NA|TRBJ2-3|NA
CASSLWSLTDTQYF
TGTGCCAGCAGCTTATGGAGTCTCACAGATACGCAGTATTTT
>TRBV4-1|TRBD1|TRBJ1-2|NA
CASSQAGPGGYGYTF
TGCGCCAGCAGCCAAGCGGGCCCAGGGGGATATGGCTACACCTTC
>TRBV7-6|TRBD2|TRBJ2-3|once
CASSLRGGGPYSTDTQYF
TGTGCCAGCAGCTTACGGGGCGGGGGGCCGTATAGCACAGATACGCAGTATTTT
>TRBV29-1|TRBD2|TRBJ2-1|NA
CSGSTSGLYNEQFF
TGCAGCGGATCGACTAGCGGTCTATACAATGAGCAGTTCTTC
>TRBV10-1|TRBD1|TRBJ1-1|NA
CASSENRGTTEAFF
TGCGCCAGCAGTGAGAACAGGGGGACCACTGAAGCTTTCTTT
>TRBV4-2|TRBD2|TRBJ2-1|NA
CASSQVGGAGGTNNEQFF
TGTGCCAGCAGCCAAGTCGGTGGAGCGGGGGGGACTAACAATGAGCAGTTCTTC
>TRBV9|TRBD1|TRBJ1-6|NA
CASSVKGDSDSPLNF
TGTGCCAGCAGCGTAAAGGGGGACAGCGATTCACCCCTCAACTTT
>TRBV5-6|NA|TRBJ1-6|NA
CASSLASRPLHF
TGTGCCAGCAGCTTGGCCTCTCGACCCCTCCACTTT
>TRBV6-1|NA|TRBJ1-1|NA
CASSERWGATDTEAFF
TGTGCCAGCAGTGAAAGGTGGGGCGCGACGGACACTGAAGCTTTCTTT
>TRBV7-9|NA|TRBJ1-4|NA
CASSLFSDSNEKLFF
TGTGCCAGCAGCTTATTCTCGGACAGTAATGAAAAACTGTTTTTT
>TRBV7-6|NA|TRBJ1-5|NA
CASSPIRTVRRWNQPQHF
TGTGCCAGCAGCCCAATCCGGACAGTCCGGCGGTGGAATCAGCCCCAGCATTTT
>TRBV6-1|TRBD1|TRBJ2-5|NA
CASILTGFETQYF
TGTGCCAGCATCCTGACAGGGTTTGAGACCCAGTACTTC
>TRBV25-1|NA|TRBJ1-6|NA
CASSEHGDEGPLHF
TGTGCCAGCAGTGAGCATGGAGACGAGGGCCCCCTCCACTTT
>TRBV28|TRBD2|TRBJ2-7|NA
CASSAYLGGTSGRRAYEQYF
TGTGCCAGCAGTGCCTATCTAGGAGGGACTAGCGGGAGAAGAGCCTACGAGCAGTACTTC
>TRBV2|TRBD2|TRBJ2-5|NA
CASSEGLVSGGLQETQYF
TGTGCCAGCAGTGAAGGGTTGGTTAGCGGGGGCCTCCAAGAGACCCAGTACTTC
>TRBV4-1|NA|TRBJ2-2|NA
CASSPSLAGFDTGELFF
TGCGCCAGCAGCCCCTCCCTGGCCGGGTTCGACACCGGGGAGCTGTTTTTT